A selection of T cell receptor beta chains follows, all from one sample in a study of Graves' ophthalmopathy and Graves' hyperthyroidism. TCRdb analysed the multiplex PCR reads with MiXCR anew, one entry per CDR3 protein. In the table there are 200,000 to 250,000 distinct CDR3 sequences, approximately 28% of which are singletons. Sequencing used peripheral blood. These receptors were taken from a man aged 45-65 years with Graves' ophthalmopathy. Each CDR3 is given with its conserved first and last residue. D genes are given only for firm matches. The size entry is marked missing in some rows and otherwise reads once, few, many or a size class.

j_call,d_call,v_call,clone_size,cdr3_aa,cdr3_nt
TRBJ2-7,-,TRBV7-6,many,CASSNRSRVVEQYF,TGTGCTAGCAGCAATAGGAGCAGGGTTGTCGAGCAGTACTTC
TRBJ2-7,-,TRBV28,many,CASSSRTVSYEQYF,TGTGCCAGCAGTTCACGGACGGTCTCCTACGAGCAGTACTTC
TRBJ2-7,-,TRBV6-1,once,CASSILSGAGSYEQYF,TGTGCCAGCAGCATACTATCAGGGGCAGGATCCTACGAGCAGTACTTC
TRBJ2-5,-,TRBV12-3/TRBV12-4,-,CASSLVGDLQTQYF,TGTGCCAGCAGTTTAGTGGGGGATCTACAGACCCAGTACTTC
TRBJ2-5,-,TRBV20-1,many,CRPSPLQETQYF,TGCAGACCTTCCCCGCTCCAAGAGACCCAGTACTTC
TRBJ1-5,-,TRBV27,many,CASRQGGEPQHF,TGTGCCAGCAGACAAGGGGGTGAGCCCCAGCATTTT
TRBJ2-7,-,TRBV12-3/TRBV12-4,many,CASSPRHYSYEQYF,TGTGCCAGCAGTCCCCGGCATTACTCCTACGAGCAGTACTTC
TRBJ2-7,-,TRBV28,many,CASSSFYEQYF,TGTGCCAGCAGTTCCTTCTACGAGCAGTACTTC
TRBJ2-4,-,TRBV12-3/TRBV12-4,many,CASGGQGLKNIQYF,TGTGCCAGCGGGGGGCAGGGTCTTAAAAACATTCAGTACTTC
TRBJ2-4,-,TRBV6-5,many,CASSIRWAKNIQYF,TGTGCCAGCAGCATCAGGTGGGCCAAAAACATTCAGTACTTC
TRBJ1-2,TRBD1,TRBV20-1,-,CSARDPSQGAYGYTF,TGCAGTGCTAGAGATCCGTCCCAGGGGGCGTATGGCTACACCTTC
TRBJ2-2,-,TRBV12-3/TRBV12-4,many,CASSLTGEAGELFF,TGTGCCAGCAGTTTAACGGGAGAGGCCGGGGAGCTGTTTTTT
TRBJ2-2,-,TRBV29-1,-,CSVVAINTGELFF,TGCAGCGTTGTCGCCATCAACACCGGGGAGCTGTTTTTT
TRBJ1-3,-,TRBV6-5,many,CASRGTAGNTIYF,TGTGCCAGCAGGGGGACCGCAGGAAACACCATATATTTT